This TCR beta chain was sequenced for a study of T cell responses to AZD1222 COVID-19 vaccine. Whole-study results and caveats: The sample set comprised mostly white British donors with more females, and clonal diversity was possibly underestimated. Vaccine-associated CD4 TCRs ranged over spike, dominating at 160-218 and 743-854. Unmutated variant regions reportedly attract nearly half of all spike-specific TCRs. Samples come after the peak T cell response, not at day 14.

Clones were sequenced by immunoSEQ multiplex PCR, and TCRdb holds only the in-frame ones, with some missing. The top ten clones hold nearly 4.5% of a sample with about 130,000 clones, about 92% of them seen once. In regard to this clone: Antigen specificity is unknown.

V was clipped by 1 base and J by 2 bases, with 8 bases between them. The CDR3 consists of 15 residues. Germline CDR1 is LGHNA and CDR2 is YSLEER. The sequencing here drew on peripheral blood, taken on day 0 of MenACWY control vaccination. This chain joins TRBV4-3 and TRBJ1-4, with a possible D match to TRBD1 (6 bases). This clonotype originated in an adult in good health. Written as DNA, the CDR3 is TGCGCCAGCAGCCAAGGGACAGTTACTAATGAAAAACTGTTTTTT. Its protein product is CASSQGTVTNEKLFF.